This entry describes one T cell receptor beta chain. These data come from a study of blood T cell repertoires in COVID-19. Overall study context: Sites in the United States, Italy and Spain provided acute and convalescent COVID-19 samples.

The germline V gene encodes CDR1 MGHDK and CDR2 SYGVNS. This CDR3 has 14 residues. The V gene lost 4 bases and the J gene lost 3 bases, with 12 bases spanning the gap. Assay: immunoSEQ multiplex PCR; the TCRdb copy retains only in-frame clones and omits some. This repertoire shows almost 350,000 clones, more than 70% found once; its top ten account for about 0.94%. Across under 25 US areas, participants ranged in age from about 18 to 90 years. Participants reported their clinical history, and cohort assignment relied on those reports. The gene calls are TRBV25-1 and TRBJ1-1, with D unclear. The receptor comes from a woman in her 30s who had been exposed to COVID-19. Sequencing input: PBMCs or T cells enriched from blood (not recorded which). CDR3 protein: CASSVRVGDTEAFF. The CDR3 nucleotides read TGTGCCAGCAGTGTACGGGTAGGTGACACTGAAGCTTTCTTT. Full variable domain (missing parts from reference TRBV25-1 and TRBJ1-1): EADIYQTPRYLVIGTGKKITLECSQTMGHDKMYWYQQDPGMELHLIHYSYGVNSTEKGDLSSESTVSRIRTEHFPLTLESARPSHTSQYLCASSVRVGDTEAFFGQGTRLTVV.